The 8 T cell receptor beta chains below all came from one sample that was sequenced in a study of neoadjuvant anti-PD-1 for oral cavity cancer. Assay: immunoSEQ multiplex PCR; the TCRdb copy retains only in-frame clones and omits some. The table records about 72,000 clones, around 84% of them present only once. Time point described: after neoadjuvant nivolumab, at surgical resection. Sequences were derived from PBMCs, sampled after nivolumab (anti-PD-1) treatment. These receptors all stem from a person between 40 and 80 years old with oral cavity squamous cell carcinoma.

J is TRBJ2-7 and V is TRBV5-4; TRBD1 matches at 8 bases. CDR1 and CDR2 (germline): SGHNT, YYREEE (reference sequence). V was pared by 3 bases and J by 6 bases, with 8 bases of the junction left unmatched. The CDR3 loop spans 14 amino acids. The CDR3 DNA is TGTGCCAGCAGCTGGGGGACAGGTATGAGCGAGCAGTACTTC. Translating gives CASSWGTGMSEQYF.

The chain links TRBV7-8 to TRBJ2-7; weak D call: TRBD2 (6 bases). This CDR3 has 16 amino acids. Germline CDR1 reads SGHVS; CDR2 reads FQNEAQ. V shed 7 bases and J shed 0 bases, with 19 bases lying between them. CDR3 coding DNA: TGTGCCAGCACCTCCCAGGCGGTAGCGGACTCCTACGAGCAGTACTTC. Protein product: CASTSQAVADSYEQYF.

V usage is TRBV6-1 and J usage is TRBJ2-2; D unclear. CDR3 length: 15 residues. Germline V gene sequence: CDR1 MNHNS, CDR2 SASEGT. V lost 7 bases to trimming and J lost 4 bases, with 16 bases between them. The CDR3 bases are TGTGCCAGCAACCCCCAGTTAAAGGCCACCGGGGAGCTGTTTTTT. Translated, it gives CASNPQLKATGELFF.

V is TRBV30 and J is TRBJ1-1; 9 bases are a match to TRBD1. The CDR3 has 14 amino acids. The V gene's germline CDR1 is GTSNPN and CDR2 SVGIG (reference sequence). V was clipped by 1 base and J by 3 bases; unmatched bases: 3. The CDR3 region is CAWSGGTGYTEAFF. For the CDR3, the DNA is TGTGCCTGGAGTGGCGGGACAGGGTACACTGAAGCTTTCTTT.

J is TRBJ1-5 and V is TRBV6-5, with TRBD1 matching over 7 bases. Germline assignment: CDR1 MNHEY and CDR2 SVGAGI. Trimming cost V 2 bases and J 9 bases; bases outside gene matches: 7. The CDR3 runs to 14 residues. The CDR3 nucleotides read TGTGCCAGCAGTTACGGACAGGCTTTTGGGCCCCAGCATTTT. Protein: CASSYGQAFGPQHF.

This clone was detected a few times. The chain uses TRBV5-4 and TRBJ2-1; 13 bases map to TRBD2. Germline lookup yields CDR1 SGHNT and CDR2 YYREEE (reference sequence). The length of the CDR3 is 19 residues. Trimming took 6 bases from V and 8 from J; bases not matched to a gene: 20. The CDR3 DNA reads TGTGCCAGCACCAGAGAGGGCCGACTAGCGGGAGGCATCACTGATGAGCAGTTCTTC. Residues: CASTREGRLAGGITDEQFF.

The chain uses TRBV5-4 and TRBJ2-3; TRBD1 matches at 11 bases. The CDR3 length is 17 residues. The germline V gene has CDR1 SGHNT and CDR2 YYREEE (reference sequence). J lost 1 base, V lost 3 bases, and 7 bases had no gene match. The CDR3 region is CASSYWTGGFGTDTQYF. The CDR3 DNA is TGTGCCAGCAGCTACTGGACAGGGGGCTTCGGCACAGATACGCAGTATTTT.

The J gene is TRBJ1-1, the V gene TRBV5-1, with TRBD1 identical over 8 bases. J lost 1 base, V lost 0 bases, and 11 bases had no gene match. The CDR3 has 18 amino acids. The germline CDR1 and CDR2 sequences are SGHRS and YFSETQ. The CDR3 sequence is CASSLVGPRGTGNTEAFF. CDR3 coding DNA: TGCGCCAGCAGCTTGGTGGGTCCCCGCGGGACAGGGAACACTGAAGCTTTCTTT.